The sequence of this TCR beta chain was determined in a study of blood T cell repertoires in COVID-19. Study at large: Nucleic acid was either cDNA or gDNA, and it came from T cells, B-cell-depleted T cells, or PBMCs.

Germline V gene lookup returns CDR1 SGHVS and CDR2 FNYEAQ. Trimming removed 4 bases from V and 2 bases from J, with 12 bases in between. This CDR3 is 15 amino acids long. As handled by the study authors: Cell counts per sample came from amplifying reference gene primers. Libraries were prepared by immunoSEQ multiplex PCR; TCRdb keeps only in-frame clonotypes and omits some of them. For V, J and clone size, that table is used; D and trimming come from the DNA. The sample has 250,000 to 350,000 clones; around 89% are singletons. Sequencing was carried out using PBMCs or T cells enriched from blood (not recorded which). This receptor was obtained from a woman in her sixties or seventies in a cohort exposed to, infected with or recovered from COVID-19 (not recorded which). The chain recombines TRBV7-6 with TRBJ2-1; tentatively, D is TRBD1 (6 bases). The CDR3 DNA is TGTGCCAGCAGCTCCGCCACAGGGACCTACAATGAGCAGTTCTTC. Protein sequence: CASSSATGTYNEQFF.